The present T cell receptor (beta chain) was sequenced within a study of human T cells and chemical hapten exposure. Overall study findings and caveats: Clustering by CDR3 similarity yielded significantly more large clusters from expanded TCRs than controls.

As for this clonotype: Its specificity is unknown.

CDR3 size: 18 residues. The germline gives CDR1 MDHEN, CDR2 SYDVKM. With 6 bases clipped from V and 2 bases from J, the junction kept 15 bases outside the gene matches. Time point meaning: pre-sensitization, week 0. Indicated treatment: therapeutic diphenylcyclopropenone sensitization with weekly scalp DPC. Via MiXCR, TCRdb re-called the RACE reads, giving one row per CDR3 protein. This table has 60,000 to 70,000 distinct CDR3 sequences, roughly 11% appearing once. The clonotype originates from a woman in her fifties or sixties with alopecia areata. Some clones in this sample may be carry-over from other donors' samples. The specimen comprised whole blood, sampled in connection with sensitization to the hapten diphenylcyclopropenone (DPC). This chain links TRBV28 with TRBJ1-3; 8 bases are a match to TRBD1. CDR3 nucleotide sequence: TGTGCCAGCAGGGGCATTTTCGGCCAGGGGGCAACTGGAAACACCATATATTTT. Translating gives CASRGIFGQGATGNTIYF.